Below are 25 T cell receptor beta chains sequenced from a single sample in a study of post-analysis software for immune sequencing data. Notes on the study in general: Elevated frequency relative to controls characterized 4 or 5 TRBV segments in patients, TRBV5-6, TRBV5-1 and TRBV20-1 among them.

Prepared libraries of TCR beta cDNA carried unique molecular identifiers. TCRdb itself ran the PCR reads through MiXCR, one entry per CDR3 protein. Among 430,000 or so distinct CDR3 sequences, over 30% were seen once, and the ten largest hold less than 10%. No antigen has been identified for these receptors. The sample was blood. These receptors all stem from a girl aged 2 to 9 with multiple sclerosis.

The sample holds a few counts of this clonotype. This sequence joins TRBV5-1 and TRBJ1-2; TRBD1 is a possible D gene (5 bases). CDR3 length: 16 residues. The V and J ends lost 3 bases and 4 bases respectively, with 19 bases between them. Germline V gene sequence: CDR1 SGHRS, CDR2 YFSETQ. The CDR3 is CASSWGPGRNFYGYTF. For the CDR3, the DNA is TGCGCCAGCAGCTGGGGACCGGGACGCAACTTCTATGGCTACACCTTC.

V and J are TRBV12-3 or TRBV12-4 and TRBJ2-5, with TRBD1 matching 8 bases. The junction had 7 bases not matched to a gene; V was cut back by 7 bases and J by 3 bases. The CDR3 length is 14 residues. The CDR3 bases are TGTGCCAGCACCAAGCAGGGGGCGAAAGAGACCCAGTACTTC. This sequence encodes CASTKQGAKETQYF.

The gene calls are TRBV29-1 and TRBJ2-1, with 8 bases that match TRBD2. The CDR3 spans 14 residues. Germline loops: CDR1 SQVTM, CDR2 ANQGSEA. V lost 4 bases, J lost 5 bases, and 7 bases stayed unmatched. CDR3 nucleotides: TGCAGCGTTGCCCCCGGGAGGGTGAACAATGAGCAGTTCTTC. Protein sequence: CSVAPGRVNNEQFF.

The rearrangement joins TRBV7-3 to TRBJ2-1, with TRBD2 identical over 8 bases. V trimming: 4 bases; J trimming: 10 bases; junction bases outside the gene matches: 12. The CDR3 has 15 residues. The germline gives CDR1 SGHTA, CDR2 FQGTGA. The CDR3 reads CASSSHGTPGGEQFF. The CDR3 DNA sequence: TGTGCCAGCAGCTCGCACGGGACTCCGGGAGGGGAGCAGTTCTTC.

This clonotype has only a few counts. The V and J genes are TRBV7-6 and TRBJ2-3; D possibly corresponds to TRBD1 (5 bases). The germline gives CDR1 SGHVS, CDR2 FNYEAQ. This CDR3 region has 15 residues. Trimming shortened V by 7 bases and J by 2 bases, and 16 bases separated the two germline ends. The CDR3 loop reads CASNPRQGDTDTQYF. In nucleotides, the CDR3 is TGTGCCAGCAACCCCCGGCAAGGGGACACAGATACGCAGTATTTT.

The chain has TRBV28 and TRBJ1-2, with D perhaps TRBD1 (5 bases). The germline V gene encodes CDR1 MDHEN and CDR2 SYDVKM. Trimming left V 6 bases short and J 4 bases short, with 18 bases between. The CDR3 is made up of 15 amino acids. The CDR3 reads CASSHNQAGPYGYTF. CDR3 coding DNA: TGTGCCAGCAGCCACAATCAGGCGGGGCCCTATGGCTACACCTTC.

This clonotype was counted only a few times. The chain employs TRBV30 and TRBJ1-5, with a tentative D call TRBD1 (6 bases). This CDR3 region has 13 residues. Deletions cut 0 bases from V and 7 bases from J, with 10 bases between. Germline CDR1 and CDR2: GTSNPN and SVGIG (reference sequence). DNA for the CDR3: TGTGCCTGGAGTGTACGAGGGGGACAGCCCCAGCATTTT. The encoded protein is CAWSVRGGQPQHF. Filled out from reference TRBV30 and TRBJ1-5, the complete variable domain reads SQTIHQWPATLVQPVGSPLSLECTVEGTSNPNLYWYRQAAGRGLQLLFYSVGIGQISSEVPQNLSASRPQDRQFILSSKKLLLSDSGFYLCAWSVRGGQPQHFGDGTRLSIL.

The V and J genes are TRBV7-2 and TRBJ2-5, with a tentative D call TRBD2 (5 bases). The ends were cut back, 3 bases at V and 5 bases at J, with 13 bases in the middle. CDR1 is SGHTA and CDR2 is FQGNSA in the germline V gene. This CDR3 comprises 14 residues. CDR3 amino acids: CASSLEGSAETQYF. The CDR3 nucleotides are TGTGCCAGCAGCTTGGAAGGTAGCGCGGAGACCCAGTACTTC.

The genes are TRBV20-1 and TRBJ2-2; no clear D. CDR1 and CDR2 from the germline V gene are DFQATT and SNEGSKA (reference sequence). Trimming pared 0 bases from V and 4 bases from J, leaving 3 bases between. This CDR3 is 12 amino acids long. CDR3 sequence reads: CSARDITGELFF. The CDR3 region has the DNA TGCAGTGCTAGAGACATCACCGGGGAGCTGTTTTTT.

The chain carries TRBV28 and TRBJ2-7, with D perhaps TRBD2 (5 bases). The V gene lost 4 bases and the J gene lost 0 bases, with 13 bases spanning the gap. The CDR3 contains 15 residues. In germline, CDR1 is MDHEN, CDR2 SYDVKM. DNA for the CDR3: TGTGCCAGCAGTTCCGGAGGCGGTATCTCCTACGAGCAGTACTTC. This sequence encodes CASSSGGGISYEQYF.

The chain combines TRBV7-2 with TRBJ2-1; D might be TRBD2 (5 bases). CDR1 and CDR2 (germline): SGHTA, FQGNSA. Trimming removed 1 base from V and 0 bases from J, with 16 bases in between. This CDR3 spans 18 amino acids. The CDR3 region has the DNA TGTGCCAGCAGCTTAGGCGGGTCCCTTCAGAGCTCCTACAATGAGCAGTTCTTC. Protein product: CASSLGGSLQSSYNEQFF.

The chain recombines TRBV5-4 with TRBJ2-7; D may be TRBD1 or TRBD2 (5 bases each). The CDR3 contains 17 residues. Germline V gene lookup returns CDR1 SGHNT and CDR2 YYREEE (reference sequence). Trimming stripped 0 bases from V and 2 bases from J, with 18 bases between. Written as DNA, the CDR3 is TGTGCCAGCAGCTTGGAGGTCCGAGGGGCAATGACCTACGAGCAGTACTTC. This codes for CASSLEVRGAMTYEQYF.

This chain uses TRBV12-3 or TRBV12-4 with TRBJ2-7, with D hard to call. The V end lost 7 bases, the J end lost 4 bases, and 17 bases lay between the germline ends. The length of the CDR3 is 14 residues. This CDR3 is CASKVHSPTYEQYF. DNA for the CDR3: TGTGCCAGCAAAGTCCATAGCCCCACATACGAGCAGTACTTC.

The chain has TRBV12-3 or TRBV12-4 and TRBJ2-3; a possible D gene is TRBD2 (6 bases). The CDR3 length is 14 residues. The germline V and J ends were trimmed by 3 bases and 15 bases, with 22 bases remaining between them. The DNA for the CDR3 is TGTGCCAGCAGTTTGGTCGGGACTGCAGATGTGCAATATTTT. This translates into CASSLVGTADVQYF.

The V call is TRBV6-5, the J call TRBJ1-1; maybe TRBD1 (5 bases). In germline, CDR1 is MNHEY, CDR2 SVGAGI. Deletions cut 6 bases from V and 1 base from J, with 18 bases between. This CDR3 is 16 amino acids long. For the CDR3, the DNA is TGTGCCAGCAGGACAACAGGATACTTGGGGAACACTGAAGCTTTCTTT. Translation gives CASRTTGYLGNTEAFF.

This CDR3 reads CASSLGLAQETQYF. CDR3 sequence (DNA): TGTGCCAGCAGCCTCGGACTAGCGCAAGAGACCCAGTACTTC. V is TRBV6-5 and J is TRBJ2-5, with TRBD2 identical over 9 bases. Per the germline V gene, CDR1 is MNHEY and CDR2 is SVGAGI. CDR3 length: 14 residues. V gave up 6 bases and J gave up 2 bases; unmatched junction bases: 4.

Ten or more counts support this clonotype. The chain employs TRBV6-5 and TRBJ2-1; the D call may be TRBD1 or TRBD2 (5 bases each). The length of the CDR3 is 11 residues. Germline CDR1 and CDR2: MNHEY and SVGAGI. The V end was cut by 7 bases, the J end by 9 bases, with 10 bases between. The chain's CDR3 is CASTGQGEQFF. Written as DNA, the CDR3 is TGTGCCAGCACGGGGCAGGGTGAGCAGTTCTTC.

This clonotype was counted ten times or more. The chain employs TRBV20-1 and TRBJ2-1; 7 nucleotides line up with TRBD2. Losses at the gene ends were 3 bases for V and 1 base for J; bases not matched to a gene: 3. The CDR3 runs to 14 residues. Germline V CDR1 and CDR2: DFQATT, SNEGSKA (reference sequence). In DNA, the CDR3 is TGCAGTGCTAGCGGGAGGAGGTCCTACAATGAGCAGTTCTTC. Amino acid sequence: CSASGRRSYNEQFF.

The rearrangement links TRBV7-9 to TRBJ2-1; 11 bases map to TRBD2. J gave up 6 bases and V 1 base, and 14 bases lay outside the gene matches. Looked up from germline, CDR1 is SEHNR and CDR2 is FQNEAQ (reference sequence). The length of the CDR3 is 19 residues. CDR3 sequence reads: CASSLETGLAASEGNEQFF. The CDR3 DNA follows: TGTGCCAGCAGCTTAGAGACGGGACTAGCGGCCTCAGAGGGCAATGAGCAGTTCTTC.

This clonotype was seen only once. Germline and junction disagree at one end, which may indicate a read error. This chain links TRBV14 with TRBJ2-5; the D call may be TRBD1 or TRBD2 (5 bases each). TRBJ2-7 explains the end of the DNA better; the J call may be wrong. Per germline, CDR1 SGHDN and CDR2 FVKESK. There are 15 residues in the CDR3. As DNA, the CDR3 is TGTGCCGGCAGCCAAGCCGGGGCTCCTTTCTACGAGCAGTACTTC. Amino acid sequence: CAGSQAGAPFYEQYF.

This clonotype was picked up a small number of times. V usage is TRBV28 and J usage is TRBJ2-7; D perhaps matches TRBD1 (6 bases). The CDR3 totals 15 residues. Trimming took off 8 bases at V and 4 bases at J, with 21 bases between the two ends. Germline assignment: CDR1 MDHEN and CDR2 SYDVKM. The CDR3 loop reads CASVRGPSSSYEQYF. Here the CDR3 DNA reads TGTGCCAGCGTCAGGGGCCCCTCTTCTTCTTACGAGCAGTACTTC.

This chain links TRBV5-1 with TRBJ2-7; the match to TRBD1 covers 12 bases. The CDR3 spans 16 residues. The V gene's germline CDR1 is SGHRS and CDR2 YFSETQ. V was clipped by 1 base and J by 5 bases; unmatched bases: 7. The CDR3 is CASSLTGTGGLNEQYF. The DNA for the CDR3 is TGCGCCAGCAGCTTGACCGGGACAGGGGGCCTCAACGAGCAGTACTTC.

This chain connects TRBV12-3 or TRBV12-4 to TRBJ2-3; TRBD2 matches 14 bases. V was pared by 2 bases and J by 5 bases, with 18 bases of the junction left unmatched. The CDR3 has 21 residues. CDR3 in amino acids: CASSLSGQAGTSGSRQDTQYF. CDR3 nucleotides: TGTGCCAGCAGTTTATCCGGACAGGCCGGGACTAGCGGGAGCCGGCAAGATACGCAGTATTTT.

This chain links TRBV20-1 with TRBJ2-5; D is unclear. V lost 3 bases to trimming and J lost 10 bases, with 18 bases between them. The CDR3 loop spans 13 amino acids. The germline gives CDR1 DFQATT, CDR2 SNEGSKA (reference sequence). CDR3 residues: CSASSNPWSVQYF. The CDR3 nucleotides are TGCAGTGCTAGTTCAAACCCTTGGTCTGTCCAGTACTTC.

The V and J genes are TRBV29-1 and TRBJ2-5; D gene uncertain. V lost 3 bases to trimming and J lost 5 bases, with 10 bases between them. CDR3 size: 12 residues. Looked up from germline, CDR1 is SQVTM and CDR2 is ANQGSEA. The CDR3 protein is CSVDETDETQYF. The CDR3 coding sequence is TGCAGCGTTGATGAGACGGATGAGACCCAGTACTTC.